These 4 T cell receptor beta chains share one sample of origin, sequenced in a study of T cells in Graves' hyperthyroidism and ophthalmopathy. TCR beta CDR3 regions were amplified from RNA transcripts. The HTBI primer set was used in a first-round RT-PCR of the TCR CDR3. TCRdb re-called the multiplex PCR reads with MiXCR, one entry per CDR3 protein. Counted here are about 580,000 distinct CDR3 sequences, around 14% occurring once; the ten biggest clones make up less than 6%. The sequenced sample was blood. The source of these receptors is a woman in her twenties or thirties with Graves' hyperthyroidism that later progressed to Graves' ophthalmopathy.

The table lists this clonotype with a few counts. The chain uses TRBV7-6 and TRBJ2-7; 13 bases map to TRBD2. Germline lookup yields CDR1 SGHVS and CDR2 FNYEAQ. The CDR3 contains 17 residues. J lost 5 bases, V lost 1 base, and 8 bases had no gene match. CDR3 DNA sequence: TGTGCCAGCAGCTTAGGACTAGCGGGAGGATTTGCGGACGAGCAGTACTTC. As protein: CASSLGLAGGFADEQYF.

This clonotype was picked up many times. V usage is TRBV27 and J usage is TRBJ2-7, with D perhaps matching TRBD2 (5 bases). The germline V gene encodes CDR1 MNHEY and CDR2 SMNVEV (reference sequence). The CDR3 runs to 15 residues. Trimming removed 2 bases at V and 3 bases at J, with 14 bases between. This chain's CDR3 is CASSLEGPGSYEQYF. CDR3 sequence (DNA): TGTGCCAGCAGTTTAGAGGGTCCAGGCAGCTACGAGCAGTACTTC.

The genes are TRBV7-3 and TRBJ2-1; 11 bases are a match to TRBD2. The CDR3 sequence is 15 residues long. V shed 5 bases and J 7 bases; nucleotides not matched to a gene: 7. The germline V gene has CDR1 SGHTA and CDR2 FQGTGA. CDR3 nucleotides: TGTGCCAGCAGCCCCGGGACTAGCGGTGTTAATGAGCAGTTCTTC. This gives the protein CASSPGTSGVNEQFF.

This clonotype was counted many times. This chain links TRBV7-2 with TRBJ2-5, with D maybe TRBD2 (5 bases). CDR3 length: 18 residues. In germline, CDR1 is SGHTA, CDR2 FQGNSA. Trimming stripped 5 bases from V and 5 bases from J, with 27 bases between. The CDR3 nucleotides read TGTGCCAGCAGCCCTCAAGTGGGAGCGCGCGTCAGTGGTGAGACCCAGTACTTC. This codes for CASSPQVGARVSGETQYF.